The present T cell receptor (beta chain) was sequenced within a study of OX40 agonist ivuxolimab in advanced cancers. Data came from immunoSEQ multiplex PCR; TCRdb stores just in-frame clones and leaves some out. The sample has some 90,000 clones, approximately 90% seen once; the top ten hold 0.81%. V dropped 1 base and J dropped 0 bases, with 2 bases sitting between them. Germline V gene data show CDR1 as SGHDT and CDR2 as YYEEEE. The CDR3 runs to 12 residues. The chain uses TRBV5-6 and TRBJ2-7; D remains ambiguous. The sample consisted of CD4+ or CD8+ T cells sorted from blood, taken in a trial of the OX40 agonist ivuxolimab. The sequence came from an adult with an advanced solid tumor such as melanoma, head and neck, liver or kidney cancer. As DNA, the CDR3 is TGTGCCAGCAGCTTGAGCTCCTACGAGCAGTACTTC. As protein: CASSLSSYEQYF.